This T cell receptor (beta chain) was captured in a study of cytomegalovirus exposure and HLA in healthy donors. This clone was observed once. Its antigen is not known. Germline assignment: CDR1 LGHNA and CDR2 YSLEER. Trimming removed 1 base at V and 2 bases at J, with 12 bases between. There are 15 residues in the CDR3. Study results and limitations: An observed cluster of highly shared sequence variants was recorded as a likely sequencing artifact. Researchers left out some V segments, among them TRBV6-2 and TRBV6-3, as indistinguishable. One variant, a missense change in DCLRE1C, was linked in a later analysis to TCR beta V- and J-gene trimming.

60 Vbeta and 13 Jbeta primers were used in PCR. Only in-frame clones appear in the TCRdb table, and some are missing; sequencing was by immunoSEQ multiplex PCR. The sample lists approximately 88,000 clones, 76% occurring once. The receptor's source is a man aged 25-45 years in good health and CMV-seropositive. The chain has TRBV4-3 and TRBJ2-7, with D possibly being TRBD2 (5 bases). The material sequenced was PBMCs. CDR3 nucleotide sequence: TGCGCCAGCAGCCAAGCCTGGTCCGGGGCCTACGAGCAGTACTTC. Its protein is CASSQAWSGAYEQYF.